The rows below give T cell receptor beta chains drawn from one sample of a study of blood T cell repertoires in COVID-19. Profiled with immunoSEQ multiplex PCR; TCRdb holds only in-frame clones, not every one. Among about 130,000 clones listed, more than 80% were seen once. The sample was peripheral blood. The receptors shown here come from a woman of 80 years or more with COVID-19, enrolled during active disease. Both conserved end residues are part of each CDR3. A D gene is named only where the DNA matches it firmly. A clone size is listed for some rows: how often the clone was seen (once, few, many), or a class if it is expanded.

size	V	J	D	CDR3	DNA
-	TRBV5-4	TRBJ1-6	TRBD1	CASSIGQGAYYNSPLHF	TGTGCCAGCAGCATAGGACAGGGGGCTTATTATAATTCACCCCTCCACTTT
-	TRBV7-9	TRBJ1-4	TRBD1	CASSSRQGPNEKLFF	TGTGCCAGCAGCTCGCGACAGGGCCCTAACGAAAAACTGTTTTTT
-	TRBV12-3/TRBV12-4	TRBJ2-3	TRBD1	CASSRTGADTQYF	TGTGCCAGCAGCCGGACAGGGGCGGATACGCAGTATTTT
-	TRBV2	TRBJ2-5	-	CASSPFGSQETQYF	TGTGCCAGCAGTCCCTTCGGGAGCCAAGAGACCCAGTACTTC
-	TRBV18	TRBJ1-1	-	CASSPQAVNTEAFF	TGTGCCAGCTCACCACAAGCGGTGAACACTGAAGCTTTCTTT
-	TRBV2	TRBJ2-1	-	CASSATYNEQFF	TGTGCCAGCAGTGCGACTTACAATGAGCAGTTCTTC
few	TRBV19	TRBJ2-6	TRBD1	CASTAIRDRQLSGANVLTF	TGTGCCAGTACCGCAATCCGGGACAGGCAACTCTCTGGGGCCAACGTCCTGACTTTC
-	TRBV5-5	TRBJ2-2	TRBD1	CASSPWDRGYTGELFF	TGTGCCAGCAGCCCCTGGGACAGGGGTTACACCGGGGAGCTGTTTTTT
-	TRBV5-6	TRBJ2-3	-	CASSFGAPDSTDTQYF	TGTGCCAGCAGCTTTGGGGCTCCCGACAGCACAGATACGCAGTATTTT
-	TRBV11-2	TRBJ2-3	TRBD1	CASSPGTGGMWGTDTQYF	TGTGCCAGCAGCCCCGGGACAGGGGGCATGTGGGGCACAGATACGCAGTATTTT
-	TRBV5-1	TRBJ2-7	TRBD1	CASSGSGTASYEQYF	TGCGCCAGCAGCGGGTCGGGGACAGCATCCTACGAGCAGTACTTC
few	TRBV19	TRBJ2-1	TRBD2	CASSTGLGNYNEQFF	TGTGCCAGTAGTACGGGACTAGGGAATTACAATGAGCAGTTCTTC
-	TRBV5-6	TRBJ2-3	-	CASSIGTPSTDTQYF	TGTGCCAGCAGTATAGGGACACCGAGCACAGATACGCAGTATTTT
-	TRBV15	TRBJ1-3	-	CATSPQEGNTIYF	TGTGCCACCAGCCCTCAAGAGGGAAACACCATATATTTT
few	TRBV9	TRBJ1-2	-	CASSVLVGGDYGYTF	TGTGCCAGCAGCGTGTTAGTAGGCGGGGACTATGGCTACACCTTC
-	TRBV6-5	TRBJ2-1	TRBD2	CASIETSGKGEQFF	TGTGCCAGCATAGAGACTAGCGGGAAGGGTGAGCAGTTCTTC
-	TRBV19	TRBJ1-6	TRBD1	CASSIGTVFYNSPLHF	TGTGCCAGTAGTATTGGGACAGTCTTTTATAATTCACCCCTCCACTTT
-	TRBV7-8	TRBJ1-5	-	CATSGFGNQPQHF	TGTGCCACGTCAGGGTTTGGTAATCAGCCCCAGCATTTT
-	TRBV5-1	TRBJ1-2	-	CASSLGDTTNYGYTF	TGCGCCAGCAGCTTGGGGGACACTACTAACTATGGCTACACCTTC
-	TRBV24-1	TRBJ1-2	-	CATSDPRTSNYGYTF	TGTGCCACCAGTGATCCCAGGACATCTAACTATGGCTACACCTTC
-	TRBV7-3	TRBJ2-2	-	CASSLVDTGELFF	TGTGCCAGCAGCTTAGTCGACACCGGGGAGCTGTTTTTT
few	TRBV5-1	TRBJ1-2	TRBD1	CASSPGTGGGDGYTF	TGCGCCAGCAGCCCCGGCACAGGGGGAGGGGATGGCTACACCTTC
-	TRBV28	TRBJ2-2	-	CASSGSVRRRTGELFF	TGTGCCAGCAGTGGCTCAGTGAGAAGGAGAACCGGGGAGCTGTTTTTT
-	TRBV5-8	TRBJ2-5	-	CASSKFRVQETQYF	TGTGCCAGCAGCAAATTCAGGGTCCAAGAGACCCAGTACTTC
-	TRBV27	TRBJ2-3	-	CASSDWSTDTQYF	TGTGCCAGCAGTGACTGGAGCACAGATACGCAGTATTTT
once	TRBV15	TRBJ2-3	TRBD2	CATSRDKASGKGTDTQYF	TGTGCCACCAGCAGAGATAAGGCTAGCGGGAAAGGCACAGATACGCAGTATTTT
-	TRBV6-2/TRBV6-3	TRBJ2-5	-	CASSYSIRAQETQYF	TGTGCCAGCAGTTACTCCATACGAGCCCAAGAGACCCAGTACTTC
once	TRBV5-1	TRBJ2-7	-	CASSLGRISYEQYF	TGCGCCAGCAGCTTGGGCAGGATCTCCTACGAGCAGTACTTC
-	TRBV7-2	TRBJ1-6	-	CASSPKGTDYNSPLHF	TGTGCCAGCAGCCCCAAGGGGACTGACTATAATTCACCCCTCCACTTT
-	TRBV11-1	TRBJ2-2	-	CASSFSRRDGELFF	TGTGCCAGCAGCTTCTCCAGACGGGACGGGGAGCTGTTTTTT
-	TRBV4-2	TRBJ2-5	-	CASSQDNREQGTQYF	TGTGCCAGCAGCCAAGATAACAGAGAACAAGGGACCCAGTACTTC
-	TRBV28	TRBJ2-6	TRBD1	CASSSGTVSSGANVLTF	TGTGCCAGCAGTTCCGGGACAGTAAGCTCTGGGGCCAACGTCCTGACTTTC
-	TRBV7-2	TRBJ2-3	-	CASSLGSRGTDTQYF	TGTGCCAGCAGCTTAGGGTCTAGGGGGACAGATACGCAGTATTTT
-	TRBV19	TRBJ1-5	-	CASSIDGQGSNQPQHF	TGTGCCAGTAGTATAGATGGGCAGGGAAGCAATCAGCCCCAGCATTTT
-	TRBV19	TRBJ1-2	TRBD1	CASSRDRDDYGYTF	TGTGCCAGTAGCCGGGACAGGGACGATTATGGCTACACCTTC
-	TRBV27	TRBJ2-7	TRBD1	CASRGQFYEQYF	TGTGCCAGCAGGGGACAGTTCTACGAGCAGTACTTC
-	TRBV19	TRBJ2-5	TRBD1	CASSIRGTVIQETQYF	TGTGCCAGTAGTATTCGTGGGACAGTGATACAAGAGACCCAGTACTTC
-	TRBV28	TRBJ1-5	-	CASSLYAGSNQPQHF	TGTGCCAGCAGTTTATATGCAGGTAGCAATCAGCCCCAGCATTTT
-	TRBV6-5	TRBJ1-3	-	CASSYSQATGNTIYF	TGTGCCAGCAGTTACTCACAGGCTACTGGAAACACCATATATTTT
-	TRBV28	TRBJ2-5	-	CASRPAGRLQETQYF	TGTGCCAGCCGCCCCGCGGGGCGCCTACAAGAGACCCAGTACTTC
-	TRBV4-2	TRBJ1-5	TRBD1	CASSQGQSNQPQHF	TGTGCCAGCAGCCAGGGACAGAGCAATCAGCCCCAGCATTTT
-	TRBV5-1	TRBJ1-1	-	CASSLAGAAEAFF	TGCGCCAGCAGCTTGGCCGGAGCCGCTGAAGCTTTCTTT
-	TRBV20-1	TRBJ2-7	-	CSAEGGEQYF	TGCAGTGCTGAGGGTGGCGAGCAGTACTTC
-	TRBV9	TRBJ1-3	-	CASSVDTGNTIYF	TGTGCCAGCAGCGTAGATACAGGAAACACCATATATTTT
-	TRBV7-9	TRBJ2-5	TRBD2	CASSAGLAGYQETQYF	TGTGCCAGCAGCGCGGGACTAGCGGGTTACCAAGAGACCCAGTACTTC
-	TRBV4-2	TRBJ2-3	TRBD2	CASSQDELAGGRGDTQYF	TGTGCCAGCAGCCAAGACGAACTAGCGGGAGGGCGGGGGGATACGCAGTATTTT
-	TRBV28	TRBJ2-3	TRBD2	CASSRTSARTDTQYF	TGTGCCAGCAGTCGTACTAGCGCGCGCACAGATACGCAGTATTTT
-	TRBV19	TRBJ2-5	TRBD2	CASNGPSGSGQETQYF	TGTGCCAGTAACGGACCTAGCGGGAGTGGGCAAGAGACCCAGTACTTC
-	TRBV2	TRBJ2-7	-	CASSAGKEYEQYF	TGTGCCAGCAGTGCAGGGAAGGAATACGAGCAGTACTTC
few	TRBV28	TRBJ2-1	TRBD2	CASSWSGSTHNEQFF	TGTGCCAGCAGTTGGAGCGGGAGTACCCACAATGAGCAGTTCTTC
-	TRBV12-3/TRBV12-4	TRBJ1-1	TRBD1	CASSQNRGTEAFF	TGTGCCAGCAGTCAGAACAGGGGGACTGAAGCTTTCTTT
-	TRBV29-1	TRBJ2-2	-	CSVEPSNTGELFF	TGCAGCGTTGAACCCTCGAACACCGGGGAGCTGTTTTTT
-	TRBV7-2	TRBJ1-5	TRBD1	CASSLHQQGLQPQHF	TGTGCCAGCAGCTTGCACCAACAGGGGCTTCAGCCCCAGCATTTT
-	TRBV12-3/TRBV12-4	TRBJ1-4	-	CASSRGGEKLFF	TGTGCCAGCTCGCGGGGTGGTGAAAAACTGTTTTTT